Presented here are 3 T cell receptor beta chains from one specimen sequenced in a study of T cell responses to AZD1222 COVID-19 vaccine. Measured with immunoSEQ multiplex PCR; TCRdb has only the in-frame clones, and not every one. The sample holds about 150,000 clones, approximately 85% seen once. This specimen consisted of peripheral blood, obtained on day 0 of MenACWY control vaccination. The source is an adult in good health.

This sequence joins TRBV15 and TRBJ1-5, with 11 bases fitting TRBD1. Germline values: CDR1 LNHNV, CDR2 YYDKDF (reference sequence). The V and J ends lost 0 bases and 3 bases, in that order; junction bases with no gene match: 7. The CDR3 is 18 amino acids. CDR3 protein: CATSRDSRDRGYNQPQHF. CDR3 sequence (DNA): TGTGCCACCAGCAGAGACTCCCGGGACAGGGGGTACAATCAGCCCCAGCATTTT.

The V call is TRBV28, the J call TRBJ2-1, with D possibly TRBD2 on 6 matching bases. Germline loops: CDR1 MDHEN, CDR2 SYDVKM. The V end lost 6 bases, the J end lost 7 bases, and 13 bases lay between the germline ends. The CDR3 has 13 amino acids. The CDR3 nucleotides are TGTGCCAGCAGGGGCGGGGTCTTGAATGAGCAGTTCTTC. Translating gives CASRGGVLNEQFF.

V usage is TRBV24-1 and J usage is TRBJ2-5, with TRBD1 identical over 11 bases. The CDR3 has 15 residues. V gave up 4 bases and J gave up 5 bases; unmatched junction bases: 5. The germline CDR1 and CDR2 sequences are KGHDR and SFDVKD. The CDR3 region has the DNA TGTGCCACCAGTGAGGGGACAGGGGGTAGGGAGACCCAGTACTTC. It specifies CATSEGTGGRETQYF.